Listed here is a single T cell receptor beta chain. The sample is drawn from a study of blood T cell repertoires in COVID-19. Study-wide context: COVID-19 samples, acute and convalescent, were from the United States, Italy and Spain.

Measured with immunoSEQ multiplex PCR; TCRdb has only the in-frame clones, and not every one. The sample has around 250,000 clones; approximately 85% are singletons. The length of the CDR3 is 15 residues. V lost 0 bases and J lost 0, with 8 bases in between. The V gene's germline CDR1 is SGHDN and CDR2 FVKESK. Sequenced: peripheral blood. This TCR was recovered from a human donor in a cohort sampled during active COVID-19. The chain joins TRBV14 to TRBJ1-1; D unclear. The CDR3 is CASSQDPRMNTEAFF. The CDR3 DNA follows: TGTGCCAGCAGCCAAGACCCGCGCATGAACACTGAAGCTTTCTTT.